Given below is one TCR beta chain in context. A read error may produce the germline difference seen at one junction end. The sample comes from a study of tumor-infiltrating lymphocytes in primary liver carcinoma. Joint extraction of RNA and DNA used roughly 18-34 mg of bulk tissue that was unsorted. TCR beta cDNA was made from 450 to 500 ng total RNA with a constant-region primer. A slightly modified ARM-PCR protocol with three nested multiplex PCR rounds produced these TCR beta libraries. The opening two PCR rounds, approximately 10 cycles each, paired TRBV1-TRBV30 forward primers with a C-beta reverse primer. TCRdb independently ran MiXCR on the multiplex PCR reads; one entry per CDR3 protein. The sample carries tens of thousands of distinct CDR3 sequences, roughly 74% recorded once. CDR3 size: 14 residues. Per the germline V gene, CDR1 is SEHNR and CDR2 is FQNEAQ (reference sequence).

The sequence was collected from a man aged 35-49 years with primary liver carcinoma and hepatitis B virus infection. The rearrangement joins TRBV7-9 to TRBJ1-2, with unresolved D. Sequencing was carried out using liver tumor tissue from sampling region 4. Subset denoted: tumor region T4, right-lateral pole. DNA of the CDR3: TGTGTCAGCAGCACATCTGTGGGAGAGCTGGGCTACACCTTC. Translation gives CVSSTSVGELGYTF.